The rows below give T cell receptor beta chains drawn from one sample of a study of cytomegalovirus exposure and HLA in healthy donors. Here immunoSEQ multiplex PCR was the method, and the copy in TCRdb shows in-frame clones only, minus some. The profile shows 110,000 to 150,000 clones, 70% to 85% of them singletons. Sequenced material: PBMCs. Source of these receptors: a woman in her sixties in good health and CMV-seropositive. The CDR3 runs from the conserved cysteine through the conserved F or W. D genes are given only for firm matches. The size of a clone is reported for some rows only, either as once, few or many, or as a class for expanded clones.

j_gene: TRBJ2-7
abundance: once
d_gene: TRBD2
v_gene: TRBV7-6
CDR3aa: CASSLVREGNYEQYF
CDR3nt: TGTGCCAGCAGCTTAGTGCGGGAGGGGAACTACGAGCAGTACTTC

j_gene: TRBJ2-3
abundance: -
d_gene: -
v_gene: TRBV30
CDR3aa: CAWSVTSVTDTQYF
CDR3nt: TGTGCCTGGAGTGTGACTAGTGTCACAGATACGCAGTATTTT

j_gene: TRBJ1-4
abundance: -
d_gene: -
v_gene: TRBV27
CDR3aa: CASSSTREKLFF
CDR3nt: TGTGCCAGCAGTTCCACGAGGGAAAAACTGTTTTTT

j_gene: TRBJ1-1
abundance: -
d_gene: -
v_gene: TRBV28
CDR3aa: CASSVEGAAMNTEAFF
CDR3nt: TGTGCCAGCAGTGTTGAAGGGGCAGCCATGAACACTGAAGCTTTCTTT

j_gene: TRBJ2-7
abundance: -
d_gene: -
v_gene: TRBV5-4
CDR3aa: CASSLTSSSYEQYF
CDR3nt: TGTGCCAGCAGCTTGACTAGTAGCTCCTACGAGCAGTACTTC

j_gene: TRBJ2-1
abundance: -
d_gene: TRBD2
v_gene: TRBV7-2
CDR3aa: CASSLVTAGGRNEQFF
CDR3nt: TGTGCCAGCAGCTTAGTAACGGCGGGAGGTCGGAATGAGCAGTTCTTC

j_gene: TRBJ1-5
abundance: -
d_gene: -
v_gene: TRBV7-2
CDR3aa: CASTPGLGQPQHF
CDR3nt: TGTGCCAGCACCCCGGGGTTGGGTCAGCCCCAGCATTTT

j_gene: TRBJ1-1
abundance: -
d_gene: -
v_gene: TRBV6-5
CDR3aa: CASSYAGGSRTEAFF
CDR3nt: TGTGCCAGCAGTTACGCTGGGGGCAGTAGGACTGAAGCTTTCTTT

j_gene: TRBJ2-7
abundance: -
d_gene: -
v_gene: TRBV28
CDR3aa: CASGGTRASYEQYF
CDR3nt: TGTGCCAGCGGGGGGACCAGGGCCTCCTACGAGCAGTACTTC

j_gene: TRBJ2-6
abundance: -
d_gene: TRBD2
v_gene: TRBV30
CDR3aa: CAWSVWAGTSGNSGANVLTF
CDR3nt: TGTGCCTGGAGTGTTTGGGCCGGGACTAGCGGAAACTCTGGGGCCAACGTCCTGACTTTC

j_gene: TRBJ2-7
abundance: -
d_gene: TRBD2
v_gene: TRBV15
CDR3aa: CATSRVLAGYYEQYF
CDR3nt: TGTGCCACCAGCAGAGTACTAGCGGGGTACTACGAGCAGTACTTC

j_gene: TRBJ2-7
abundance: -
d_gene: TRBD2
v_gene: TRBV7-8
CDR3aa: CATRLAGVAYEQYF
CDR3nt: TGTGCCACTCGCCTAGCGGGAGTAGCCTACGAGCAGTACTTC

j_gene: TRBJ2-3
abundance: -
d_gene: -
v_gene: TRBV30
CDR3aa: CAWRGGGYLAAQYF
CDR3nt: TGTGCCTGGAGGGGAGGGGGGTATCTCGCGGCGCAGTATTTT

j_gene: TRBJ1-5
abundance: -
d_gene: -
v_gene: TRBV6-1
CDR3aa: CASTDRPGGNQPQHF
CDR3nt: TGTGCCAGCACTGACAGGCCGGGGGGCAATCAGCCCCAGCATTTT

j_gene: TRBJ1-2
abundance: -
d_gene: -
v_gene: TRBV5-6
CDR3aa: CASSPGSQGNYGYTF
CDR3nt: TGTGCCAGCAGCCCAGGCAGTCAGGGGAACTATGGCTACACCTTC